This TCR beta chain was captured in a study of T cell repertoires in cytomegalovirus infection. At the level of the study: It was the public TCR beta signatures that indicated both CMV infection and matching HLA type. Study results and caveats: HLA-C-restricted TCR beta clonotypes specific for CMV led the ex vivo response.

Germline CDR1 reads SGHVS; CDR2 reads FNYEAQ. The V gene lost 2 bases and the J gene lost 10 bases, with 8 bases spanning the gap. This CDR3 contains 11 residues. About this clonotype itself: Antigen: not known. This may be a read error, as it is one base from a much larger clone.

TCRdb passed the reads through MiXCR, listing each CDR3 protein once. The top ten clones hold roughly 18% of a sample with 680,000 or so distinct CDR3 sequences, around 31% of them seen once. This TCR derives from a human donor in good health (CMV status not recorded). Some clones in this sample may be carry-over from other donors' samples. The chain uses TRBV7-6 and TRBJ2-5; perhaps D is TRBD1 or TRBD2 (5 bases each). The sequencing used cultured PBMCs, collected from culture after CMV antigen stimulation. The CDR3 reads CASSLRGVQYF. In DNA, the CDR3 is TGTGCCAGCAGCTTACGAGGGGTCCAGTACTTC.